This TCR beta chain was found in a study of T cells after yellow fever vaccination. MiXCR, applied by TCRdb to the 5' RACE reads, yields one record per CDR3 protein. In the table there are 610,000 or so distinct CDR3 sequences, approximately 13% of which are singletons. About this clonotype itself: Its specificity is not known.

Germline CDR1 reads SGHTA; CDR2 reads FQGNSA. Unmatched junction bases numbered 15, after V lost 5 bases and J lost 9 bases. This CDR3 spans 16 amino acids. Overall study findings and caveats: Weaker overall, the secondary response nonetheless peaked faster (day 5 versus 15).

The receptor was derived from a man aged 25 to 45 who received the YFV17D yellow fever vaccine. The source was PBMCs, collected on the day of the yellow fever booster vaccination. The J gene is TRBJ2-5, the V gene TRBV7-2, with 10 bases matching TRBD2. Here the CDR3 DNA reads TGTGCCAGCAGCCAGGTCACTAGCGGGGCCTCCGGGTCCCAGTACTTC. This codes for CASSQVTSGASGSQYF.